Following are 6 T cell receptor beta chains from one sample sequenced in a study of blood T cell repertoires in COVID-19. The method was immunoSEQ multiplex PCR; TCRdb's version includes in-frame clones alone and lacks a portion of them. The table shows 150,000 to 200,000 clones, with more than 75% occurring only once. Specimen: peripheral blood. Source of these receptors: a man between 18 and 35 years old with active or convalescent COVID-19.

This chain's CDR3 is CASMRVGNEKLFF. The CDR3 DNA sequence: TGTGCCAGCATGCGGGTCGGGAATGAAAAACTGTTTTTT. This chain joins TRBV6-5 and TRBJ1-4; D gene unclear. The CDR3 sequence is 13 residues long. Germline V gene sequence: CDR1 MNHEY, CDR2 SVGAGI. V shed 7 bases and J shed 5 bases, with 11 bases lying between them.

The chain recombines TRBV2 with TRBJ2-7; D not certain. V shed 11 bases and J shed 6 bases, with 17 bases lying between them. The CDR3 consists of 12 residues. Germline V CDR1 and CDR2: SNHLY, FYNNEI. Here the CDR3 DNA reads TGTGCCTCCGCGATGAACGATCTCGAGCAGTACTTC. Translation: CASAMNDLEQYF. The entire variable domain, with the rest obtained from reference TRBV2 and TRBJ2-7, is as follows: EPEVTQTPSHQVTQMGQEVILRCVPISNHLYFYWYRQILGQKVEFLVSFYNNEISEKSEIFDDQFSVERPDGSNFTLKIRSTKLEDSAMYFCASAMNDLEQYFGPGTRLTVT.

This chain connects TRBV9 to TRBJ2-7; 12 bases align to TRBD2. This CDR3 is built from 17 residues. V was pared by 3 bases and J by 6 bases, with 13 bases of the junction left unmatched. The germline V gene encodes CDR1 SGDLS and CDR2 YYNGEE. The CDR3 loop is CASSAGTSGLQAGEQYF. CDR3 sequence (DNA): TGTGCCAGCAGCGCGGGGACTAGCGGGTTGCAGGCTGGCGAGCAGTACTTC.

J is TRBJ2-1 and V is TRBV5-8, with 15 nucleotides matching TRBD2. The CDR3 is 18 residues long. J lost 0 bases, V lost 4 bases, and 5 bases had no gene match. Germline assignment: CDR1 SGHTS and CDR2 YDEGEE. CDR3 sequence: CASSAGLAGGNSYNEQFF. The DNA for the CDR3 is TGTGCCAGCAGCGCCGGACTAGCGGGGGGGAACTCCTACAATGAGCAGTTCTTC.

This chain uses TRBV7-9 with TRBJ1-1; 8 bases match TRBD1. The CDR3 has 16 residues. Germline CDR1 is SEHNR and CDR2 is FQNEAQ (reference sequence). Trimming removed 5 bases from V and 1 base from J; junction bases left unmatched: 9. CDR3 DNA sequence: TGTGCCAGCAGCCCCCCCCGGACAGGGCGGAACACTGAAGCTTTCTTT. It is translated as CASSPPRTGRNTEAFF.

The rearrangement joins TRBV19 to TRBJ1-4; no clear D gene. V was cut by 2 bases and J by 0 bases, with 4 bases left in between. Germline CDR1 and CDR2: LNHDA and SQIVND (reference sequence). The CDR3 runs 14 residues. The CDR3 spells CASSISPTNEKLFF. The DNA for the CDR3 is TGTGCCAGTAGTATATCTCCAACTAATGAAAAACTGTTTTTT.